These 21 T cell receptor delta chains came from one sample sequenced in a study of gamma-delta chains in newborns, infants, children. TCRdb re-called clones from the reads via CATT. The sample records thousands of delta-chain clones, more than 1.5% being singletons. Sequencing was done on a sample of blood. The receptors here all came from a child who was a newborn, infant or young child, either healthy, febrile or measles-vaccinated (not recorded which).

This clone was observed a few times. The TCRdb protein, from a much larger clone, departs from this DNA's translation at residue 14, likely by read error; the protein shown derives from the DNA. The V and J genes are TRDV2 and TRDJ3; 12 nucleotides agree with TRDD3. The CDR3 length is 20 residues. Germline V gene lookup returns CDR1 GEAIGNYY and CDR2 EKD. The CDR3 coding sequence is TGTGCCTGTGACCCGACTACTGGGGGATACAGCTCCTGGGGCACCCGACAGATGTTTTTC. Translated, it gives CACDPTTGGYSSWGTRQMFF.

Comment on this clone: The germline gene is not matched at one end of the junction; a read error may be the cause. The chain recombines TRDV2 with TRDJ3; TRDD3 matches at 9 bases. The length of the CDR3 is 20 residues. CDR1 GEAIGNYY and CDR2 EKD come from the germline V gene. Here the CDR3 DNA reads TGCGCCTGTGACAAAGTACTGGGGGACTCTAGCTCCTGGGACACCCGACAGATGTTTTTC. Its protein product is CACDKVLGDSSSWDTRQMFF.

A word on this clone: The TCRdb protein comes from a much larger clone and disagrees with this DNA's translation at residue 15, likely due to a read error; the protein given here is derived from the DNA. The chain carries TRDV2 and TRDJ3; TRDD3 matches at 9 bases. This CDR3 is built from 20 residues. Germline V gene data show CDR1 as GEAIGNYY and CDR2 as EKD. The CDR3 coding sequence is TGTGCCTGTGACTCCGTTTACTGGGGGACGAGCTCCTGGGACATCCGACAGATGTTTTTC. Its protein is CACDSVYWGTSSWDIRQMFF.

This clone was detected only a few times. It differs at one base from a far larger clone, so likely a read error. The chain is built from TRDV2 and TRDJ3, with D unresolved. Germline V gives CDR1 GEAIGNYY, CDR2 EKD. CDR3 size: 13 residues. CDR3 protein: CACGTWDTRQMFF. The DNA for the CDR3 is TGTGCCTGTGGCACCTGGGACACCCGACAGATGTTTTTC.

This clone has more than one count but fewer than ten. The protein in TCRdb stems from a much larger clone and differs at residue 18 from this DNA's translation, likely a read error; here the protein is translated from the DNA. V is TRDV2 and J is TRDJ3, with 12 bases lining up with TRDD3. The CDR3 length is 20 residues. CDR1 and CDR2 (germline): GEAIGNYY, EKD. This chain's CDR3 is CACDTYWGIPSSWDTRQIFF. CDR3 nucleotides: TGTGCCTGTGACACCTACTGGGGGATACCGAGCTCCTGGGACACCCGACAGATATTTTTC.

By sample share, this clone is medium-sized. This CDR3 is also generated by other DNA sequences in the sample. The V and J genes are TRDV2 and TRDJ3; D is possibly TRDD3 (6 bases). The CDR3 runs to 17 residues. Trimming removed 1 base at V and 1 base at J, with 10 bases between. The germline gives CDR1 GEAIGNYY, CDR2 EKD. The CDR3 DNA reads as TGTGCCTGTGACACGACGGGGGGATCCTGGGACACCCGACAGATGTTTTTC. It yields the protein CACDTTGGSWDTRQMFF.

A note on this clone: The TCRdb record carries a much larger clone's protein, which differs from this DNA's translation at residue 13; a read error is the likely cause, and the protein listed here is the DNA translation. This rearrangement joins TRDV2 to TRDJ3; 12 bases line up with TRDD3. Germline CDR1 and CDR2: GEAIGNYY and EKD. CDR3 size: 17 residues. The chain's CDR3 is CACDTLGDTWDTQQMFF. Here the CDR3 DNA reads TGTGCCTGTGACACACTGGGGGATACCTGGGACACCCAACAGATGTTTTTC.

This clone showed up many times. The likely explanation is a read error, given a far larger clone one base away. This rearrangement joins TRDV2 to TRDJ2; TRDD3 matches at 10 bases. The V gene's germline CDR1 is GEAIGNYY and CDR2 EKD. The CDR3 contains 14 residues. The CDR3 bases are TGTGCCTGTGACACCGTGGGGGATACAGCACAACCCTTCTTT. This translates into CACDTVGDTAQPFF.

This clone was observed a handful of times. A far larger clone is one nucleotide away, so this likely arose from a read error. In the same sample, other DNA sequences code for this CDR3. This chain uses TRDV2 with TRDJ2; D might be TRDD3 (6 bases). The CDR3 consists of 14 residues. CDR1 and CDR2 (germline): GEAIGNYY, EKD. Trimming shortened V by 1 base and J by 7 bases, and 12 bases separated the two germline ends. The DNA of the CDR3 is TGTGCCTGTGACACAAGGGGGGACCTAGCACAACTCTTCTTT. Protein product: CACDTRGDLAQLFF.

Comment on this clone: Since a much larger clone is just one base distant, this may be a read error. The V and J genes are TRDV2 and TRDJ2; weak D call: TRDD3 (5 bases). Per the germline V gene, CDR1 is GEAIGNYY and CDR2 is EKD. CDR3 length: 20 residues. V was clipped by 0 bases and J by 0 bases, with 22 bases between them. CDR3 loop: CACDTVGRLVIEPLTAQLFF. The DNA of the CDR3 is TGTGCCTGTGACACCGTGGGAAGACTGGTGATCGAACCTTTGACAGCACAACTCTTCTTT.

On this clone: TCRdb lists the protein of a much larger clone for this DNA, which differs at residue 8, so this is likely a read error; the protein given here is translated from the DNA itself. The chain uses TRDV1 and TRDJ1; D is uncertain. The CDR3 sequence is 15 residues long. Germline V gene sequence: CDR1 TSWWSYY, CDR2 QGS. V lost 5 bases, J lost 5 bases, and 18 bases lay in between. The CDR3 here is CALGPAPPRGDKLIF. As DNA, the CDR3 is TGTGCTCTTGGGCCAGCTCCCCCCAGAGGAGATAAACTCATCTTT.

There are a few counts of this clone. TCRdb's entry gives the protein of a much larger clone, which mismatches this DNA's translation at residue 8, likely from a read error; the protein reported here is translated from the DNA. This chain connects TRDV2 to TRDJ3; 7 nucleotides match TRDD3. V lost 0 bases to trimming and J lost 0 bases; unmatched junction nucleotides: 4. The CDR3 consists of 18 residues. Germline-derived CDR1 and CDR2 are GEAIGNYY and EKD. The CDR3 DNA is TGTGCCTGTGACACCGGGGGATGCTTCTCCTGGGACACCCGACAGATGTTTTTC. It yields the protein CACDTGGCFSWDTRQMFF.

A remark on this clone: TCRdb's protein for this DNA is that of a much larger clone and differs from the translation at residue 16, likely a read error; the protein shown is the DNA translation. The chain joins TRDV2 to TRDJ3; 13 bases align to TRDD3. This CDR3 is built from 19 residues. Germline lookup yields CDR1 GEAIGNYY and CDR2 EKD. The CDR3 sequence: CACDKLGDTSSWDTRRMFF. CDR3 nucleotides: TGTGCCTGTGACAAACTGGGGGATACGTCCTCCTGGGACACCCGACGGATGTTTTTC.

Within the sample, this clone is medium-sized. Other DNA variants within this sample encode the same CDR3. The V gene is TRDV2, the J gene TRDJ3; 8 bases line up with TRDD3. CDR3 length: 19 amino acids. CDR1 GEAIGNYY and CDR2 EKD come from the germline V gene. J gave up 1 base and V 0 bases, and 7 bases lay outside the gene matches. CDR3 in amino acids: CACDTVEGDRSWDTRQMFF. As DNA, the CDR3 is TGTGCCTGTGACACCGTCGAGGGGGATAGGTCCTGGGACACCCGACAGATGTTTTTC.

This clone was seen only a few times. TCRdb records a much larger clone's protein for this DNA, with a difference at residue 9 that likely arises from a read error; the protein given is the translation of the DNA. The chain is built from TRDV2 and TRDJ3; TRDD3 matches 8 bases. Germline CDR1 is GEAIGNYY and CDR2 is EKD. J lost 0 bases, V lost 2 bases, and 8 bases had no gene match. The length of the CDR3 is 19 residues. The chain's CDR3 is CACDKMGDPSSWDTRQMFF. DNA for the CDR3: TGTGCCTGTGACAAAATGGGGGATCCGAGCTCCTGGGACACCCGACAGATGTTTTTC.

This clone is medium-sized in the sample. A far larger clone is one nucleotide away, so this likely arose from a read error. This sample also contains other DNA sequences that code for the same CDR3. The chain joins TRDV2 to TRDJ3; 11 nucleotides agree with TRDD3. Germline CDR1 reads GEAIGNYY; CDR2 reads EKD. J was trimmed by 2 bases and V by 0 bases; bases with no gene match: 2. The CDR3 runs to 18 residues. CDR3 loop: CACDTAGGYPWDTRQMFF. The CDR3 nucleotides are TGTGCCTGTGACACCGCTGGGGGATACCCCTGGGACACCCGACAGATGTTTTTC.

This clone has a handful of counts. A much larger clonotype is one base distant, so this may be a read error. The rearrangement links TRDV2 to TRDJ3; 7 nucleotides align to TRDD3. Germline V gives CDR1 GEAIGNYY, CDR2 EKD. The ends lost 0 bases at V and 2 bases at J; junction bases unmatched: 6. The CDR3 covers 18 residues. The DNA of the CDR3 is TGTGCCTGTGACACCGCTGGGGGTCCGCCCTGGGACACCCGACAGATGTTTTTC. Amino acid sequence: CACDTAGGPPWDTRQMFF.

This clone appeared a few times. This DNA translates differently at residue 11 from the TCRdb protein, which is that of a much larger clone; a read error is likely, and the protein shown is the DNA's own translation. The rearrangement links TRDV2 to TRDJ2; 7 bases are shared with TRDD3. The CDR3 consists of 15 residues. Germline V lookup: CDR1 GEAIGNYY, CDR2 EKD. CDR3 loop: CACDTVGDLTSQLFF. CDR3 nucleotide sequence: TGTGCCTGTGACACCGTGGGGGACCTGACATCACAACTCTTCTTT.

As for this clone: The protein recorded in TCRdb matches a much larger clone and deviates from this DNA's translation at residue 10, suggesting a read error; the protein here is obtained by translating the DNA. The J gene is TRDJ3, the V gene TRDV2; D ambiguous. Per germline, CDR1 GEAIGNYY and CDR2 EKD. This CDR3 contains 17 residues. CDR3 sequence (DNA): TGTGCCTGTGACACCCTGTGGAGCTCCTTGGACACCCGACAGATGTTTTTC. Translating it yields CACDTLWSSLDTRQMFF.

Regarding this clone: A much larger clone lies one base from this, so it may be a read error. Different DNA sequences within this sample yield the same CDR3. This chain links TRDV2 with TRDJ2, with 7 positions matching TRDD3. CDR1 and CDR2 from the germline V gene are GEAIGNYY and EKD. V shed 3 bases and J 0 bases; nucleotides not matched to a gene: 12. The CDR3 is 18 amino acids. The CDR3 loop is CACDPIPRGMPLTAQLFF. CDR3 DNA: TGTGCCTGTGACCCCATTCCGAGGGGGATGCCTTTGACAGCACAACTCTTCTTT.

This clone was counted a few times. A read error may explain this, as a much larger clone is one base away. This sample also contains other DNA sequences that code for the same CDR3. The chain recombines TRDV2 with TRDJ2; 13 bases are shared with TRDD3. V lost 0 bases, J lost 8 bases, and 20 bases stayed unmatched. The CDR3 contains 21 residues. Germline-derived CDR1 and CDR2 are GEAIGNYY and EKD. This chain's CDR3 is CACDTVSPLLLGDTGAAQLFF. The CDR3 nucleotides read TGTGCCTGTGACACCGTCTCTCCCTTGCTACTGGGGGATACGGGGGCCGCACAACTCTTCTTT.